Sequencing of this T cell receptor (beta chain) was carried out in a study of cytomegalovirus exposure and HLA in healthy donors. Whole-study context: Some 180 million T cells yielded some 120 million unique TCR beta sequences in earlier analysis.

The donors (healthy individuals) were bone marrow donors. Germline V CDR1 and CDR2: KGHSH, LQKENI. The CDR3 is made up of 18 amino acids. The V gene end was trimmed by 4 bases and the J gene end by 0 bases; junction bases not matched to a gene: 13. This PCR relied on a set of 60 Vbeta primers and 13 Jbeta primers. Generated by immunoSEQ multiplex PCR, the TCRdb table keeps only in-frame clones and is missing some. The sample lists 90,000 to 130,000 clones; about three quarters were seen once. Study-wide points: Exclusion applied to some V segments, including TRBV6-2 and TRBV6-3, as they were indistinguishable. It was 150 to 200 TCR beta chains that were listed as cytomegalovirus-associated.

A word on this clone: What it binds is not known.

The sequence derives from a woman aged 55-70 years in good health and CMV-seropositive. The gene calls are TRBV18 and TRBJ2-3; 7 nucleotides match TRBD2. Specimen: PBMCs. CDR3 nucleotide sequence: TGTGCCAGCTCACAAAGACCAGGCGGGAGCCATAGCACAGATACGCAGTATTTT. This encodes CASSQRPGGSHSTDTQYF.